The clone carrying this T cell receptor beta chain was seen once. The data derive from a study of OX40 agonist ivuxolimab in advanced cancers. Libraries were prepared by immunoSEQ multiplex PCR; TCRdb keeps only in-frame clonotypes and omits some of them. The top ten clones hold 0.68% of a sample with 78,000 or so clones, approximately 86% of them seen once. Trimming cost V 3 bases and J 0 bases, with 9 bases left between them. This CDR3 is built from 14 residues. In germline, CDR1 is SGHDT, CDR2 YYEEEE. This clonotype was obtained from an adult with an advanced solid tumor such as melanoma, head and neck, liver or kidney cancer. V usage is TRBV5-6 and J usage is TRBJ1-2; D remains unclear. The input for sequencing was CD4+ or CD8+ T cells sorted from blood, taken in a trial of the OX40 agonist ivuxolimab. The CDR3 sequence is CASSWITPNYGYTF. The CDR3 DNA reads TGTGCCAGCAGCTGGATCACCCCTAACTATGGCTACACCTTC.